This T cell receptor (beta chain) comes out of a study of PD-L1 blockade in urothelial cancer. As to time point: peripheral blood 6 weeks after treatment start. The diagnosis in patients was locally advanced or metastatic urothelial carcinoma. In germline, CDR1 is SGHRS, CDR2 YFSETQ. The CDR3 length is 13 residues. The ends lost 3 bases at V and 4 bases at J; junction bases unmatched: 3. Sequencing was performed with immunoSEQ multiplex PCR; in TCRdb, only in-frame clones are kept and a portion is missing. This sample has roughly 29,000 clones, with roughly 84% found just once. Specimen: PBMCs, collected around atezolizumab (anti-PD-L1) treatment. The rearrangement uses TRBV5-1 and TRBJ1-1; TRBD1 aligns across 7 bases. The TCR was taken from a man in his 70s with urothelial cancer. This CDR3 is CASSSPGGTEAFF. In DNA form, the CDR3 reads TGCGCCAGCAGCTCACCAGGGGGCACTGAAGCTTTCTTT.